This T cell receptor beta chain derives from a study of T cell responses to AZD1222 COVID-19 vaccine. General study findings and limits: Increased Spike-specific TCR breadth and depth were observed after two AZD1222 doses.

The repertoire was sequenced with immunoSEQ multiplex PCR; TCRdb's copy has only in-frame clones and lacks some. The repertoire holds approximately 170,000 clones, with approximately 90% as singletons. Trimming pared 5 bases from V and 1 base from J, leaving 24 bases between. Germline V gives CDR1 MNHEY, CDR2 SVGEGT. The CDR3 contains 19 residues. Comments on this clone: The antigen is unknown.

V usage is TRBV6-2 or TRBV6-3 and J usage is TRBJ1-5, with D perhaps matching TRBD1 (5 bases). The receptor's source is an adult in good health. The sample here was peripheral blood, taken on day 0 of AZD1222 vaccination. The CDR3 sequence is CASSPPRGNWVGSNQPQHF. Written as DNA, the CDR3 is TGTGCCAGCAGTCCCCCTCGGGGGAATTGGGTAGGGAGCAATCAGCCCCAGCATTTT.